This T cell receptor (beta chain) comes out of a study of T-cell memory formation after mild COVID-19 (dated by TCRdb to the early 2020s). Study-level background: TCR sequence clusters from the two donors were largely donor specific. Longitudinal TCRalpha and TCRbeta repertoire sequencing tracked T-cell clones expanding and contracting after mild COVID-19 in a couple of donors. Two young, previously healthy adult volunteers made up the cohort, one male and one female.

Regarding this clonotype: This receptor's antigen is unknown. No much larger clonotype is one base removed from it; base qualities were not supplied.

Ficoll-Paque density gradient centrifugation was used to isolate PBMCs. The sequencer was an Illumina NovaSeq 6000. TCRalpha and TCRbeta cDNA libraries were built by 5'RACE with constant-segment primers, adding sample barcodes and unique molecular identifiers. RNA was extracted from every sample with Trizol reagent. Libraries were amplified in two PCR steps, with a second sample barcode and Illumina TruSeq adapters added in the second step. The libraries were sequenced on an Illumina NovaSeq using 2 x 150 bp paired-end reads. The original methods were these. The reads were demultiplexed and collapsed into UMI-guided consensus sequences using migec v1.2.7. Using mixcr v2.1.11, the UMI consensuses were aligned to TRA and TRB V and J templates and assembled into clonotypes. A clonotype was counted as expanded or contracted only if both edgeR and NoisET called the change significant, with noise models trained on biological replicates. For edgeR calls, the cutoffs were a false discovery rate-adjusted p below 0.01 and a log2 fold-change threshold of 1. As an exploratory analysis of dynamics, max-normalized trajectories of the 1000 most abundant clonotypes were examined by PCA with hierarchical clustering. The CD4 or CD8 phenotype of responding clones was assigned using the separately sequenced CD4+ and CD8+ repertoires. The public reads were reanalyzed by TCRdb: fastp trimming at Q25, MiXCR alignment, in-frame beta chains only. For every CDR3 protein sequence, its rows merge into one entry that carries the most common genes and DNA. The authors' filters were not applied to this entry. The sample records approximately 100,000 distinct CDR3 sequences, 11% of which are singletons. The top ten hold around 39% of the sample.

CDR1 and CDR2, per the germline V gene (reference sequence), are MNHEY and SMNVEV. Trimming removed 6 bases from V and 12 bases from J, leaving 23 bases between the germline ends. The CDR3 runs 14 residues from the cysteine to the phenylalanine. Kept here is only the CDR3 DNA, which spans 42 bases and is read in frame from base 1. On the study overall, not on this receptor specifically: Some responding clones were found in pre-infection memory, which suggests that pre-existing cross-reactive memory T cells took part in the SARS-CoV-2 response. Whether the second-wave clones peaking on day 37 were SARS-CoV-2 specific was not confirmed. Clones contracting from day 15 to 85 had balanced CD4/CD8 phenotypes, while a second wave expanding from day 15 to 37 was biased towards CD4+. The study covered only two mild cases, and larger cohorts including severe cases with pre-infection samples were considered necessary. Contracting CD4+ clones were found mainly in CM and EM memory subsets, while CD8+ clones were enriched in EMRA.

This TCR derives from a man aged 18 to 29 who had mild COVID-19 (a few samples of this study predate the infection). The sample titles of this study are shuffled in the database, so cell type and time point are left out; the donor was told from shared clones. The rearranged segments are TRBV27 and TRBJ1-1; the D gene is perhaps TRBD1, from 5 matching bases. Sequenced sample: PBMCs or a T cell subset sorted from them (not recorded which). CDR3 reads: CASSTLGSGKVTFF. The nucleotide sequence reads TGTGCCAGCAGCACCTTAGGTTCAGGGAAGGTGACTTTCTTT.